A single sample is the source of the 28 T cell receptor beta chains below, sequenced in a study of human T cells and chemical hapten exposure. TCRdb called the RACE reads again in MiXCR, with one record for every CDR3 protein. The data show about 120,000 distinct CDR3 sequences, roughly an eighth seen once. Regarding time point: patch test 1, 2 weeks after DPC sensitization. Indicated treatment: therapeutic diphenylcyclopropenone sensitization with weekly scalp DPC. The sequencing used whole blood, collected in connection with sensitization to the hapten diphenylcyclopropenone (DPC). The receptors originated from a man between 18 and 35 years old with alopecia areata. Some clones in this sample may be carry-over from other donors' samples.

This clonotype was observed many times. CDR3 loop: CASSQAAKTGRNQPQHF. The DNA for the CDR3 is TGCGCCAGCAGCCAAGCCGCTAAGACAGGGAGGAATCAGCCCCAGCATTTT. This sequence joins TRBV4-3 and TRBJ1-5; 7 bases are a match to TRBD1. This CDR3 has 17 amino acids. CDR1 is LGHNA and CDR2 is YSLEER in the germline V gene. V lost 1 base, J lost 4 bases, and 10 bases stayed unmatched.

In this sample, this clonotype turned up a few times. This chain joins TRBV5-4 and TRBJ2-7; 10 bases align to TRBD1. The CDR3 spans 15 residues. J lost 6 bases, V lost 4 bases, and 10 bases had no gene match. From germline, CDR1 is SGHNT and CDR2 YYREEE (reference sequence). CDR3 DNA: TGTGCCAGCAGCGGCGGAGGGGACAGGGGCATCGAGCAGTACGTC. This translates into CASSGGGDRGIEQYV.

In this sample, this clonotype turned up a few times. The chain carries TRBV11-2 and TRBJ2-4, with D perhaps TRBD1 (6 bases). V was pared by 3 bases and J by 5 bases, with 14 bases between. Germline V gene sequence: CDR1 SGHAT, CDR2 FQNNGV. The CDR3 extends over 15 amino acids. The CDR3 nucleotides are TGTGCCAGCAGCTTCGGCAGGGGCTTAGAAAACATTCAGTACTTC. Amino acid sequence: CASSFGRGLENIQYF.

This clonotype showed up many times. In nucleotides, the CDR3 is TGTGCCAGCAGTTACCGGCAGGGATCAGATACGCAGTATTTT. This sequence encodes CASSYRQGSDTQYF. This chain uses TRBV6-6 with TRBJ2-3; D may be TRBD1 (5 bases). CDR1 MNHNY and CDR2 SVGAGI come from the germline V gene (reference sequence). This CDR3 region has 14 residues. V was cut by 2 bases and J by 4 bases, with 10 bases left in between.

This clonotype was seen more than once but under ten times. The rearrangement links TRBV20-1 to TRBJ1-6; weak D call: TRBD1 (5 bases). Trimming removed 3 bases from V and 0 bases from J, with 15 bases in between. Germline-derived CDR1 and CDR2 are DFQATT and SNEGSKA (reference sequence). This CDR3 has 17 amino acids. The CDR3 DNA sequence: TGCAGTGCTAGCCGGGCAGGGATTAGCTCCTATAATTCACCCCTCCACTTT. Protein sequence: CSASRAGISSYNSPLHF.

The chain combines TRBV7-8 with TRBJ2-2; D gene ambiguous. Germline loops: CDR1 SGHVS, CDR2 FQNEAQ. This CDR3 contains 16 residues. V dropped 5 bases and J dropped 4 bases, with 17 bases sitting between them. DNA for the CDR3: TGTGCCAGCAGCCCCCTGTTCGGTGTCGGCACCGGGGAGCTGTTTTTT. It encodes CASSPLFGVGTGELFF. Together with reference TRBV7-8 and TRBJ2-2, the CDR3 gives the full variable domain: GAGVSQSPRYKVAKRGQDVALRCDPISGHVSLFWYQQALGQGPEFLTYFQNEAQLDKSGLPSDRFFAERPEGSVSTLKIQRTQQEDSAVYLCASSPLFGVGTGELFFGEGSRLTVL.

The rearrangement links TRBV9 to TRBJ2-3; TRBD2 agrees at 13 bases. In germline, CDR1 is SGDLS, CDR2 YYNGEE. The J segment lost 6 bases and the V segment lost 4 bases, leaving 11 bases of the junction unmatched. The CDR3 loop spans 17 amino acids. The chain's CDR3 is CASSPPPTSGGADTQYF. The CDR3 DNA reads as TGTGCCAGCAGCCCGCCCCCTACTAGCGGGGGGGCTGATACGCAGTATTTT.

This clonotype was observed a handful of times. The V and J genes are TRBV5-5 and TRBJ2-7; TRBD1 aligns across 7 bases. This CDR3 is 15 amino acids long. Germline CDR1 and CDR2: SGHKS and YYEKEE (reference sequence). V was pared by 6 bases and J by 0 bases, with 9 bases of the junction left unmatched. This CDR3 reads CASKVGGINSYEQYV. The CDR3 nucleotides read TGTGCCAGCAAGGTAGGGGGCATAAACTCCTACGAGCAGTACGTC.

This clonotype was detected a few times. This chain connects TRBV25-1 to TRBJ2-1, with 8 bases fitting TRBD1. Germline lookup yields CDR1 MGHDK and CDR2 SYGVNS. This CDR3 is 15 amino acids long. Trimming cost V 3 bases and J 4 bases; bases outside gene matches: 5. The CDR3 here is CASSDYRGFYNEQFF. In DNA, the CDR3 is TGTGCCAGCAGTGATTACAGGGGGTTTTACAATGAGCAGTTCTTC.

This clonotype was observed a few times. The V call is TRBV7-9, the J call TRBJ2-3, with D unresolved. Germline CDR1 and CDR2: SEHNR and FQNEAQ (reference sequence). The CDR3 has 15 amino acids. V was pared by 5 bases and J by 4 bases, with 16 bases between. The CDR3 sequence is CASSPLPYGADTQYF. The DNA of the CDR3 is TGTGCCAGCAGCCCACTCCCTTATGGGGCAGATACGCAGTATTTT.

Only a few counts were recorded for this clonotype. CDR3 protein: CASSLVGARYEQFF. The CDR3 DNA reads TGTGCCAGCAGCTTAGTGGGGGCTCGGTATGAGCAGTTCTTC. The chain is built from TRBV7-2 and TRBJ2-1; tentatively, D is TRBD1 (6 bases). Trimming pared 1 base from V and 8 bases from J, leaving 12 bases between. The CDR3 is made up of 14 amino acids. The germline gives CDR1 SGHTA, CDR2 FQGNSA.

This chain connects TRBV9 to TRBJ2-2; D remains unclear. The germline V gene has CDR1 SGDLS and CDR2 YYNGEE. The CDR3 totals 15 residues. V was pared by 0 bases and J by 0 bases, with 6 bases between. The CDR3 region is CASSVATANTGELFF. In DNA form, the CDR3 reads TGTGCCAGCAGCGTAGCTACCGCGAACACCGGGGAGCTGTTTTTT.

The chain uses TRBV6-5 and TRBJ1-6; D call uncertain. The V gene lost 0 bases and the J gene lost 9 bases, with 6 bases spanning the gap. This CDR3 contains 13 residues. Germline CDR1 MNHEY, CDR2 SVGAGI. CDR3 loop: CASSYSVGSPLHF. CDR3 sequence (DNA): TGTGCCAGCAGTTACTCAGTGGGTTCACCCCTCCACTTT.

This chain joins TRBV18 and TRBJ1-1; no firm D call. Trimming shortened V by 0 bases and J by 0 bases, and 8 bases separated the two germline ends. The CDR3 sequence is 15 residues long. Germline V gene lookup returns CDR1 KGHSH and CDR2 LQKENI. CDR3 in amino acids: CASSPPDGMNTEAFF. In DNA form, the CDR3 reads TGTGCCAGCTCACCACCTGACGGAATGAACACTGAAGCTTTCTTT.

This clonotype was observed at least ten times. The chain joins TRBV5-1 to TRBJ1-1, with D unresolved. CDR3 length: 13 amino acids. Trimming stripped 4 bases from V and 5 bases from J, with 12 bases between. The germline V gene has CDR1 SGHRS and CDR2 YFSETQ. The DNA of the CDR3 is TGCGCCAGCAGCATCGGACCCAGGACTGAAGCTTTCTTT. This codes for CASSIGPRTEAFF.

The sample holds a few counts of this clonotype. The chain employs TRBV20-1 and TRBJ1-6, with D possibly matching TRBD1 (6 bases). This CDR3 has 12 amino acids. Germline V lookup: CDR1 DFQATT, CDR2 SNEGSKA (reference sequence). Between the trimmed V and J ends, which lost 3 bases and 8 bases, there was a span of 8 bases. This chain's CDR3 is CSARAGDSPLHF. The CDR3 region has the DNA TGCAGTGCTAGGGCAGGGGATTCACCCCTCCACTTT.

This clonotype came up a few times. The V call is TRBV20-1, the J call TRBJ2-2, with D tentatively TRBD1 (5 bases). The CDR3 sequence is 14 residues long. CDR1 and CDR2 (germline): DFQATT, SNEGSKA (reference sequence). V was cut by 5 bases and J by 8 bases, with 18 bases left in between. The CDR3 coding sequence is TGCAGTGCTCCAGAGGCAGGGAACAGAGGGGAGCTGTTTTTT. It yields the protein CSAPEAGNRGELFF.

The chain uses TRBV28 and TRBJ1-2, with D hard to call. The CDR3 is 12 residues long. Germline assignment: CDR1 MDHEN and CDR2 SYDVKM. V lost 9 bases, J lost 6 bases, and 14 bases lay in between. CDR3: CARWTAADGYTF. CDR3 bases: TGTGCCAGATGGACGGCAGCTGATGGCTACACCTTC.

This clonotype was observed a few times. The chain links TRBV7-9 to TRBJ2-6, with TRBD1 matching 8 bases. Germline V lookup: CDR1 SEHNR, CDR2 FQNEAQ (reference sequence). This CDR3 is 18 amino acids long. The V gene end was trimmed by 2 bases and the J gene end by 0 bases; junction bases not matched to a gene: 6. CDR3 in DNA: TGTGCCAGCAGCTTACTCCCTGGACAGGGCTCTGGGGCCAACGTCCTGACTTTC. Translating gives CASSLLPGQGSGANVLTF.

In its sample, this clonotype was seen many times. The CDR3 DNA follows: TGTGCCAGCAGCTCTCCCTTAGGGGGGCAAGAGACCCAGTACTTC. The encoded protein is CASSSPLGGQETQYF. This sequence joins TRBV9 and TRBJ2-5; D may match TRBD1 or TRBD2 (6 bases each). Trimming removed 4 bases at V and 2 bases at J, with 15 bases between. This CDR3 has 15 residues. Germline CDR1 SGDLS, CDR2 YYNGEE.

The chain links TRBV10-3 to TRBJ2-4; D gene uncertain. Per the germline V gene, CDR1 is ENHRY and CDR2 is SYGVKD. CDR3 length: 11 amino acids. Deletions cut 6 bases from V and 5 bases from J, with 5 bases between. The DNA for the CDR3 is TGTGCCATCAGCGACGAAAACATTCAGTACTTC. This translates into CAISDENIQYF.

This clonotype showed up just once. The chain combines TRBV12-3 or TRBV12-4 with TRBJ2-3; D is unresolved. V was pared by 3 bases and J by 7 bases, with 14 bases between. This CDR3 has 14 residues. CDR3 DNA: TGTGCCAGCAGTTTTAACCTTCTCGGATATACGCAGTATTTT. Protein sequence: CASSFNLLGYTQYF.

The chain has TRBV7-6 and TRBJ2-2; 7 bases are a match to TRBD1. Germline V gene sequence: CDR1 SGHVS, CDR2 FNYEAQ. The CDR3 is 18 amino acids. The V segment lost 5 bases and the J segment 2 bases; nucleotides outside the gene matches: 14. The CDR3 coding sequence is TGTGCCAGCAGCCGAACGGGGAGACAGGGTCCTAACACCGGGGAGCTGTTTTTT. Its protein is CASSRTGRQGPNTGELFF.

The rearrangement uses TRBV6-5 and TRBJ2-2; no clear D. V gave up 6 bases and J gave up 7 bases, with 9 bases separating them. This CDR3 is built from 12 residues. Germline values: CDR1 MNHEY, CDR2 SVGAGI. The DNA for the CDR3 is TGTGCCAGCAGGCTTCTCGGCGGGGAGCTGTTTTTT. Protein: CASRLLGGELFF.

In its sample, this clonotype was seen a few times. V gene TRBV9 combines with J gene TRBJ1-5; 7 nucleotides agree with TRBD1. Germline CDR1 and CDR2: SGDLS and YYNGEE. This CDR3 is built from 15 residues. Trimming took 4 bases from V and 3 from J; bases not matched to a gene: 7. CDR3 nucleotides: TGTGCCAGCAGCCCCGGGGACAGCATCAATCAGCCCCAGCATTTT. This sequence encodes CASSPGDSINQPQHF.

CDR3 DNA sequence: TGTGCCAGCAGTTACCCGGGATTTACTACAGGAAGCAATCAGCCCCAGCATTTT. It yields the protein CASSYPGFTTGSNQPQHF. The chain carries TRBV6-2 or TRBV6-3 and TRBJ1-5, with D perhaps matching TRBD1 (5 bases). V shed 2 bases and J shed 1 base, with 18 bases lying between them. There are 18 residues in the CDR3. CDR1 is MNHEY, CDR2 SVGEGT, per germline.

The chain is built from TRBV12-3 or TRBV12-4 and TRBJ2-3, with 7 nucleotides matching TRBD2. V lost 6 bases, J lost 3 bases, and 3 bases stayed unmatched. The CDR3 length is 13 residues. DNA for the CDR3: TGTGCCAGCAGGCGACTAGCAACAGATACGCAGTATTTT. Its translation is CASRRLATDTQYF.

V gene TRBV28 combines with J gene TRBJ2-7; 11 bases map to TRBD1. J was trimmed by 0 bases and V by 3 bases; bases with no gene match: 10. CDR3 size: 18 residues. Germline V gene lookup returns CDR1 MDHEN and CDR2 SYDVKM. The CDR3 loop is CASSFSPWGTGGSYEQYF. CDR3 nucleotides: TGTGCCAGCAGTTTTTCACCTTGGGGGACAGGGGGCTCCTACGAGCAGTACTTC.